This T cell receptor (beta chain) was obtained from a study of neurological immune-mediated disorders. A single record per CDR3 protein comes from TCRdb applying MiXCR to the 5' RACE reads. The table includes about 38,000 distinct CDR3 sequences, around 5% detected once. Blood bank volunteers in Maryland, USA, served as healthy controls. This clonotype has a count of ten or more. The sample consisted of CD4+ T cells from blood. The receptor was isolated from a man between 18 and 29 years old in good health.

The CDR3 reads CASSVAAAHQETQYF. In DNA, the CDR3 is TGTGCCAGCAGCGTAGCAGCAGCCCACCAAGAGACCCAGTACTTC. The chain links TRBV9 to TRBJ2-5; unclear D gene. V lost 0 bases to trimming and J lost 0 bases, with 9 bases between them. The CDR3 sequence is 15 residues long. Germline V CDR1 and CDR2: SGDLS, YYNGEE.